These 24 T cell receptor beta chains were all obtained from the same sample, sequenced in a study of CD8 T cells in ankylosing spondylitis (dated by TCRdb to between 2016 and 2019). Libraries were built with 5' RACE. The sequencing machine was an Illumina HiSeq 2500. In-frame beta chains were kept once TCRdb had trimmed the public reads at Q25 with fastp and called clones with MiXCR. Rows matching on CDR3 protein sequence are summarized as one entry with the most common DNA and genes. The sample profile shows some 92,000 distinct CDR3 sequences; approximately 30% of them were found once. Roughly three fifths of the sample rests with the top ten. The sample taken for sequencing was blood, either unsorted or a sorted T cell fraction (not recorded which). Receptors originate from a male donor with ankylosing spondylitis or in good health (not recorded which).

This chain connects TRBV20-1 to TRBJ1-1; no clear D. The CDR3 covers 15 residues. V dropped 5 bases and J dropped 6 bases, with 22 bases sitting between them. Germline CDR1 DFQATT, CDR2 SNEGSKA (reference sequence). CDR3 bases: TGCAGTGCTCGACATTCCGAAAACGGGTTACCTGAAGCTTTCTTT. Translating it yields CSARHSENGLPEAFF.

The chain has TRBV5-1 and TRBJ1-1; D uncertain. CDR1 and CDR2 (germline): SGHRS, YFSETQ. The length of the CDR3 is 11 residues. V lost 7 bases and J lost 10, with 14 bases in between. The CDR3 loop is CASGIGVSAFF. The CDR3 DNA sequence: TGCGCCAGCGGCATTGGGGTCTCAGCTTTCTTT.

The rearrangement links TRBV5-1 to TRBJ2-3, with 7 bases fitting TRBD1. Looked up from germline, CDR1 is SGHRS and CDR2 is YFSETQ. CDR3 length: 14 residues. V shed 4 bases, J shed 4 bases, and the junction held 6 bases outside the gene matches. The CDR3 loop is CASSVQGSPDTQYF. In DNA, the CDR3 is TGCGCCAGCAGCGTACAGGGGTCCCCAGATACGCAGTATTTT.

The chain carries TRBV5-6 and TRBJ2-7; D is perhaps TRBD1 (5 bases). V lost 0 bases to trimming and J lost 5 bases, with 9 bases between them. The CDR3 consists of 13 residues. Per the germline V gene, CDR1 is SGHDT and CDR2 is YYEEEE. In DNA form, the CDR3 reads TGTGCCAGCAGCTTGGCTTCAGGGAACGAGCAGTACTTC. Encoded protein: CASSLASGNEQYF.

This clonotype has only a few counts. The chain joins TRBV29-1 to TRBJ1-2; TRBD1 aligns across 8 bases. Germline trimming cut 6 bases from V and 4 bases from J; bases unmatched to any gene: 22. The V gene's germline CDR1 is SQVTM and CDR2 ANQGSEA. The CDR3 has 18 residues. The CDR3 bases are TGCAGCGTGGATCTACAGGGGGTGCCGTTGTTAAACCTCTATGGCTACACCTTC. Translated: CSVDLQGVPLLNLYGYTF.

The chain has TRBV5-1 and TRBJ2-7, with 14 bases identical to TRBD2. Germline V gene sequence: CDR1 SGHRS, CDR2 YFSETQ. The CDR3 consists of 16 residues. With V trimmed by 4 bases and J by 1 base, 4 bases remained unmatched. Written as DNA, the CDR3 is TGCGCCAGCAGCGGGGGACTAGCGGGAGTATCCTACGAGCAGTACTTC. This gives the protein CASSGGLAGVSYEQYF.

Many counts were recorded for this clonotype. As DNA, the CDR3 is TGTGCCAGCAGCCAGGAGCGGGTTGCCTACGAGCAGTACTTC. Protein product: CASSQERVAYEQYF. This chain joins TRBV4-2 and TRBJ2-7; possible D gene TRBD2, 6 bases. This CDR3 comprises 14 residues. V was pared by 3 bases and J by 2 bases, with 11 bases between. Germline lookup yields CDR1 LGHNA and CDR2 YNFKEQ.

The chain combines TRBV7-2 with TRBJ2-3; tentatively, D is TRBD1 (5 bases). The germline V and J ends were trimmed by 6 bases and 5 bases, with 15 bases remaining between them. Germline assignment: CDR1 SGHTA and CDR2 FQGNSA. This CDR3 is 14 amino acids long. As DNA, the CDR3 is TGTGCCAGCAGGAGACAGTCTGGGCGAGATACGCAGTATTTT. It yields the protein CASRRQSGRDTQYF.

This clonotype was picked up a small number of times. This chain connects TRBV20-1 to TRBJ1-1; D may be TRBD1 (5 bases). From germline, CDR1 is DFQATT and CDR2 SNEGSKA (reference sequence). CDR3 length equals 13 residues. V was shortened by 4 bases and J by 1 base, with 10 bases between the two germline ends. The CDR3 sequence is CSATTDSNTEAFF. CDR3 nucleotides: TGCAGTGCTACGACAGACTCGAACACTGAAGCTTTCTTT.

In this sample, this clonotype turned up a few times. V usage is TRBV28 and J usage is TRBJ1-2; no clear D. This CDR3 has 11 amino acids. The V end lost 7 bases, the J end lost 0 bases, and 3 bases lay between the germline ends. Germline V lookup: CDR1 MDHEN, CDR2 SYDVKM. The DNA of the CDR3 is TGTGCCAGCATGGCTAACTATGGCTACACCTTC. Amino acids: CASMANYGYTF.

The chain recombines TRBV10-3 with TRBJ2-7; 11 bases agree with TRBD1. Germline V gene data show CDR1 as ENHRY and CDR2 as SYGVKD. V shed 6 bases, J shed 3 bases, and the junction held 4 bases outside the gene matches. This CDR3 region has 14 residues. The CDR3 spells CAISDGTGGYEQYF. CDR3 sequence (DNA): TGTGCCATCAGCGATGGGACAGGGGGCTACGAGCAGTACTTC.

This clonotype was seen a handful of times. The genes are TRBV7-3 and TRBJ2-7; tentatively, D is TRBD2 (5 bases). Deletions cut 1 base from V and 4 bases from J, with 26 bases between. The CDR3 extends over 19 amino acids. CDR1 is SGHTA, CDR2 FQGTGA, per germline. CDR3 amino acids: CASSLKSGTLILEGYEQYV. The CDR3 DNA is TGTGCCAGCAGCTTAAAGTCCGGAACACTTATCCTAGAGGGTTACGAGCAGTACGTC.

This chain links TRBV2 with TRBJ2-5; D is undetermined. V lost 1 base, J lost 4 bases, and 7 bases lay in between. This CDR3 spans 13 amino acids. CDR1 is SNHLY, CDR2 FYNNEI, per germline. The DNA of the CDR3 is TGTGCCAGCAGTGAAGGTTCGGGAGAGACCCAGTACTTC. It encodes CASSEGSGETQYF.

This clonotype was detected many times. The chain couples TRBV20-1 to TRBJ2-3; 16 bases fit TRBD2. CDR1 is DFQATT, CDR2 SNEGSKA, per germline (reference sequence). The CDR3 is 17 amino acids. Trimming took 5 bases from V and 5 from J; bases not matched to a gene: 10. CDR3 DNA sequence: TGCAGTGCTCCCGGGACTAGCGGGAGGGCCGCGGTAGATACGCAGTATTTT. Protein sequence: CSAPGTSGRAAVDTQYF.

The chain combines TRBV29-1 with TRBJ2-1; 8 bases are a match to TRBD1. The CDR3 runs to 14 residues. Germline CDR1 and CDR2: SQVTM and ANQGSEA. J was trimmed by 6 bases and V by 6 bases; bases with no gene match: 10. Here the CDR3 DNA reads TGCAGCGTCCGGACAGGGTTGGGGTCCAATGAGCAGTTCTTC. This gives the protein CSVRTGLGSNEQFF.

The rearrangement joins TRBV5-1 to TRBJ1-3; D remains unclear. Trimming shortened V by 0 bases and J by 4 bases, and 11 bases separated the two germline ends. Germline CDR1 reads SGHRS; CDR2 reads YFSETQ. The CDR3 extends over 15 amino acids. The CDR3 here is CASSLEQATGNTIYF. DNA of the CDR3: TGCGCCAGCAGCTTGGAGCAGGCAACAGGAAACACCATATATTTT.

The chain carries TRBV28 and TRBJ1-5; TRBD1 matches 9 bases. CDR1 MDHEN and CDR2 SYDVKM come from the germline V gene. V shed 5 bases and J 6 bases; nucleotides not matched to a gene: 17. This CDR3 contains 18 residues. CDR3 DNA: TGTGCCAGCAGTCCCAGGTACTACCGGGACAGGGACCCTCAGCCCCAGCATTTT. The encoded protein is CASSPRYYRDRDPQPQHF.

The V and J genes are TRBV4-2 and TRBJ1-5; 8 bases match TRBD1. CDR1 is LGHNA, CDR2 YNFKEQ, per germline. The CDR3 sequence is 18 residues long. V shed 0 bases and J 1 base; nucleotides not matched to a gene: 8. CDR3 amino acids: CASSQERRGRGSNQPQHF. The CDR3 region has the DNA TGTGCCAGCAGCCAAGAGCGCAGGGGGCGGGGAAGCAATCAGCCCCAGCATTTT.

This chain links TRBV3-1 with TRBJ2-5; 9 bases map to TRBD2. Trimming cost V 10 bases and J 4 bases; bases outside gene matches: 25. This CDR3 contains 19 residues. The germline V gene has CDR1 LGHDT and CDR2 YNNKEL (reference sequence). In nucleotides, the CDR3 is TGTGCCATCTCCCTTAGCGGGGGAGGTTTTTGGGGGCGTGGAGAGACCCAGTACTTC. Encoded protein: CAISLSGGGFWGRGETQYF.

This clonotype was counted between two and nine times. This chain connects TRBV20-1 to TRBJ2-2; 8 bases fit TRBD2. This CDR3 is 15 amino acids long. Germline values: CDR1 DFQATT, CDR2 SNEGSKA (reference sequence). Losses at the gene ends were 6 bases for V and 3 bases for J; bases not matched to a gene: 9. CDR3 sequence (DNA): TGCAGTGCATCGTACCCGGGACTAGACACCGGGGAGCTGTTTTTT. Protein product: CSASYPGLDTGELFF.

This clonotype has at least ten counts. The gene calls are TRBV25-1 and TRBJ1-2; TRBD1 is a possible D gene (6 bases). The CDR3 sequence is 14 residues long. V lost 1 base and J lost 6, with 12 bases in between. The V gene's germline CDR1 is MGHDK and CDR2 SYGVNS. CDR3 in amino acids: CASSEWNREDGYTF. As DNA, the CDR3 is TGTGCCAGCAGTGAATGGAACAGGGAGGATGGCTACACCTTC.

This clonotype came up a few times. The chain is built from TRBV28 and TRBJ1-6; D remains ambiguous. CDR3 length equals 11 residues. Germline assignment: CDR1 MDHEN and CDR2 SYDVKM. The germline V and J ends were trimmed by 5 bases and 8 bases, with 4 bases remaining between them. CDR3 nucleotide sequence: TGTGCCAGCAGTCGATATTCACCCCTCCACTTT. Protein product: CASSRYSPLHF.

This clonotype was detected only a few times. This chain links TRBV4-1 with TRBJ2-6; 7 bases are shared with TRBD1. Germline-derived CDR1 and CDR2 are MGHRA and YSYEKL. Unmatched junction bases numbered 18, after V lost 4 bases and J lost 0 bases. This CDR3 is built from 21 residues. The CDR3 spells CASSPREQGIGGVSGANVLTF. In DNA form, the CDR3 reads TGCGCCAGCAGCCCGAGGGAACAGGGGATTGGGGGAGTCTCTGGGGCCAACGTCCTGACTTTC.

The V gene is TRBV24-1, the J gene TRBJ2-5; 8 bases fit TRBD1. V was pared by 7 bases and J by 2 bases, with 2 bases of the junction left unmatched. In germline, CDR1 is KGHDR, CDR2 SFDVKD. The length of the CDR3 is 13 residues. CDR3 in DNA: TGTGCCACCAGGGGGACAGGTCAAGAGACCCAGTACTTC. It translates to CATRGTGQETQYF.